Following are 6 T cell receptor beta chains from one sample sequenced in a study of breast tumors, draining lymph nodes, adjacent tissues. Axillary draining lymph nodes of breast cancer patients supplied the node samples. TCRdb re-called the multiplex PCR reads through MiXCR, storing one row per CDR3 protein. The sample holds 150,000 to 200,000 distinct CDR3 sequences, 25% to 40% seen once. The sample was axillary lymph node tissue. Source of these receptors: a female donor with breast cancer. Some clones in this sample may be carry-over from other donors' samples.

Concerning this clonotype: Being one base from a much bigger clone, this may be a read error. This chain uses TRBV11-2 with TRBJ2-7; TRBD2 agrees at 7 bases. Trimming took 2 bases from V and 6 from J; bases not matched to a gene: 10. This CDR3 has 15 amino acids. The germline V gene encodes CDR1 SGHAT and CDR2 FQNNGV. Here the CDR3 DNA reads TGTGCCAGCAGCTTATCCGGGACTACTATTACCGAGCAGTACTTC. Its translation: CASSLSGTTITEQYF.

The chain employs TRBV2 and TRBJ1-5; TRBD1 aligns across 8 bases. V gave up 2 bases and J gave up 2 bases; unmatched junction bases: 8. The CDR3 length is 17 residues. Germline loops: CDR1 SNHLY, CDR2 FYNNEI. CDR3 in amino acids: CASSEPLDRVGNQPQHF. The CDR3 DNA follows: TGTGCCAGCAGTGAACCTTTGGACAGGGTTGGCAATCAGCCCCAGCATTTT.

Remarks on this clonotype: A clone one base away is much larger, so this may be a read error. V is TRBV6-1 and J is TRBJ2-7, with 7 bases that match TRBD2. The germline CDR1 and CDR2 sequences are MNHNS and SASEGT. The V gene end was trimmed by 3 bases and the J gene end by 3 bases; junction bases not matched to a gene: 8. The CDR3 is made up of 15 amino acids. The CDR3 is CASSEGRGVNYEQYF. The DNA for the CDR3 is TGTGCCAGCAGTGAGGGACGGGGGGTTAACTACGAGCAGTACTTC.

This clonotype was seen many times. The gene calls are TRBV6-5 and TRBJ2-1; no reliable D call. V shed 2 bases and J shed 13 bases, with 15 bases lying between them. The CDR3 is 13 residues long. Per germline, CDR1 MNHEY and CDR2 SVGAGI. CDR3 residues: CASSYQDRGEQFF. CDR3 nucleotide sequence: TGTGCCAGCAGTTACCAAGACCGAGGTGAACAGTTCTTC.

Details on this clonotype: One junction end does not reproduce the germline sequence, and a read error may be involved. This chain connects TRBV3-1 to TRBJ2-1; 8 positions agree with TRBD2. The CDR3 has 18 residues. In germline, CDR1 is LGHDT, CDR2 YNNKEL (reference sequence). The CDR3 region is CASSQEGWGRGEAIEQFF. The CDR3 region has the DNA TGCGCCAGCAGCCAAGAGGGTTGGGGGCGGGGGGAAGCCATTGAGCAGTTCTTC.

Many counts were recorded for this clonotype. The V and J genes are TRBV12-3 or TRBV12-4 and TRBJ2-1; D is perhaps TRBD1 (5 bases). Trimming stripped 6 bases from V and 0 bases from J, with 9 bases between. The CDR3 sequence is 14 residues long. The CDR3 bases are TGTGCCAGCAGCAGGGCAAGCTCCTACAATGAGCAGTTCTTC. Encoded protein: CASSRASSYNEQFF.